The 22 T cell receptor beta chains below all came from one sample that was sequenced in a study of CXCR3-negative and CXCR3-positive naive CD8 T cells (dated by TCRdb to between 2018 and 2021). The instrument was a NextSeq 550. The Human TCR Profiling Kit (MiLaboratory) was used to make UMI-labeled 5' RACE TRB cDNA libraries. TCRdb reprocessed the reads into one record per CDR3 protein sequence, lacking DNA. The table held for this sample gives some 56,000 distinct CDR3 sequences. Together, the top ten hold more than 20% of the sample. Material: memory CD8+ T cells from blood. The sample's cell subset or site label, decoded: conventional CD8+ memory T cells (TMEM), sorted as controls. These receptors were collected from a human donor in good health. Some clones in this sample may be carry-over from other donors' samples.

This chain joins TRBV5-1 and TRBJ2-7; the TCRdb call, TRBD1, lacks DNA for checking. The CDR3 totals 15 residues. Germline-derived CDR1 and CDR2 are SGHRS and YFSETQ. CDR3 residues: CASSSTGTGDYEQYF.

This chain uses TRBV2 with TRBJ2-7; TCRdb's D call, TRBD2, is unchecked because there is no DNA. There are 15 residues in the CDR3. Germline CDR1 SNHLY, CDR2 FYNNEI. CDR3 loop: CASSEAGGLLYEQYF.

CDR3 loop: CSVEDGASTEQYF. This chain joins TRBV29-1 and TRBJ2-7; TCRdb's D gene call, TRBD1, goes unchecked for lack of DNA. Germline values: CDR1 SQVTM, CDR2 ANQGSEA. The CDR3 consists of 13 residues.

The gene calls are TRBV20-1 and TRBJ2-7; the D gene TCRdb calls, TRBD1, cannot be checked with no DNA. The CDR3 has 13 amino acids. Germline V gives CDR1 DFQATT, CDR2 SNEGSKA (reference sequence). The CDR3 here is CSARGDSSYEQYF.

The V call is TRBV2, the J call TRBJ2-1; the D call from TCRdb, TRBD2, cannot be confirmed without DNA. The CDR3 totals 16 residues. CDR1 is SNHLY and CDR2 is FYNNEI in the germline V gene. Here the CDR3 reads CASSEASGRDYNEQFF.

The CDR3 sequence: CASSLWDSYNEKLFF. The chain recombines TRBV28 with TRBJ1-4; TCRdb reports TRBD1, a call that lacks DNA to check it against. CDR3 length: 15 residues. CDR1 and CDR2 (germline): MDHEN, SYDVKM.

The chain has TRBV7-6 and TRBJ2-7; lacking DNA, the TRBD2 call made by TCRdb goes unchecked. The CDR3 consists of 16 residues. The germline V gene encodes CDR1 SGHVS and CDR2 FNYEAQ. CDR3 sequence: CASSLAPSGQANEQYF.

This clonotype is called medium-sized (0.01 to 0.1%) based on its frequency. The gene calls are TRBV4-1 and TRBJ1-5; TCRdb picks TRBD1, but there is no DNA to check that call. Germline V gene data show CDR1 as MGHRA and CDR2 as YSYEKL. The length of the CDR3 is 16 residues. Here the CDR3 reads CASSQDGIGGDQPQHF.

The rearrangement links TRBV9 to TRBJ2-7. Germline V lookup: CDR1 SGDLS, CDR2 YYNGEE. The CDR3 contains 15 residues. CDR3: CASSVDGGFRYEQYF.

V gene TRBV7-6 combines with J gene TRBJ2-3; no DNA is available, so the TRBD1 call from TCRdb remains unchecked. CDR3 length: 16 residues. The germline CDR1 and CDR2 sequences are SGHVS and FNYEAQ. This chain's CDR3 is CASSQSIDRSTDTQYF.

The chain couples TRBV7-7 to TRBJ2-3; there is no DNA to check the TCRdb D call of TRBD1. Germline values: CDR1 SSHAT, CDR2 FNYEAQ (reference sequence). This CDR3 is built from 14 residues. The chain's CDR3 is CASSRGQGTDTQYF.

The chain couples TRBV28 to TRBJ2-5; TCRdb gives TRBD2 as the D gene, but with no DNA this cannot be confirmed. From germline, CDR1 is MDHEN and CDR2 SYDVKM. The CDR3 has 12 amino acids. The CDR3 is CASREDSGTQYF.

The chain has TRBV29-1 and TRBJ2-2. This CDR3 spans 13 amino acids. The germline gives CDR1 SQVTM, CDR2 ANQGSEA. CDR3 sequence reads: CSVEPRNTGELFF.

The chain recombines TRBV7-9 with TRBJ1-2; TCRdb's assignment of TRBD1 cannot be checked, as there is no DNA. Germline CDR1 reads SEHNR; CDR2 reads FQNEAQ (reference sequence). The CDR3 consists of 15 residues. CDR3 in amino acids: CASSGDRVANYGYTF.

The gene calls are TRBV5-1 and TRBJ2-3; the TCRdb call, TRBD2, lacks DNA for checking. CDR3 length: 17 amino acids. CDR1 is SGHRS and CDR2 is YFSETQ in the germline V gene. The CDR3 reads CASSPSGNRVVTDTQYF.

The CDR3 reads CASSYSFAALSDTQYF. The chain joins TRBV6-5 to TRBJ2-3; TCRdb's D call, TRBD2, is unchecked because there is no DNA. Germline CDR1 MNHEY, CDR2 SVGAGI. The CDR3 length is 16 residues.

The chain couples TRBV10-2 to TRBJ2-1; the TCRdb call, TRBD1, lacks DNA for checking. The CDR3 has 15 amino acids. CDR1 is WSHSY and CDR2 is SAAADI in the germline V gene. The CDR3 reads CASSLDRGWNNEQFF.

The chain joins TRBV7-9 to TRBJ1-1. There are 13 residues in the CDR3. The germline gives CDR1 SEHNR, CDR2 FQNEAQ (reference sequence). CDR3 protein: CASSLLDSMEAFF.

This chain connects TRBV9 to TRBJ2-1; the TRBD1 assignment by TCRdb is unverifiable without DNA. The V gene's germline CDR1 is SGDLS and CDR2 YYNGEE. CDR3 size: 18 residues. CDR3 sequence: CASSVGHTPGGHGNEQFF. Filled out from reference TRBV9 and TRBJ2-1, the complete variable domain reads DSGVTQTPKHLITATGQRVTLRCSPRSGDLSVYWYQQSLDQGLQFLIQYYNGEERAKGNILERFSAQQFPDLHSELNLSSLELGDSALYFCASSVGHTPGGHGNEQFFGPGTRLTVL.

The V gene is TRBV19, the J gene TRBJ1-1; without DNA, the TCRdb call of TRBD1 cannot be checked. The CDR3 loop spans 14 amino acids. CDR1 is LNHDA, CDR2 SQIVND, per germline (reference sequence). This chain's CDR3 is CASSIGTVNSEAFF.

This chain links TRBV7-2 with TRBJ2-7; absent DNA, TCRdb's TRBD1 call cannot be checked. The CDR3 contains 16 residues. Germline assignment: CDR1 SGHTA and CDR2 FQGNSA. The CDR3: CASSLIRNRVVSEQYF.

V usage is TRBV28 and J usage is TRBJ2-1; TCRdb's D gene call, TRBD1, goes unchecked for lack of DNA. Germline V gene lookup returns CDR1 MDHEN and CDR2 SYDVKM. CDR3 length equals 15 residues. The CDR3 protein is CASSVTGFGYNEQFF.